The source of this T cell receptor beta chain is a study of early T cells in non-severe SARS-CoV-2 infection. TCRdb reprocessed the 5' RACE reads via MiXCR and lists one record per CDR3 protein. The repertoire consists of about 60,000 distinct CDR3 sequences, with about 15% occurring once and the leading ten covering about 9.1%. This CDR3 contains 12 residues. Trimming took 8 bases from V and 3 from J, leaving 12 bases between them. Germline CDR1 reads DFQATT; CDR2 reads SNEGSKA (reference sequence). This clonotype appeared a few times. This sequence originates from an adult who was a healthcare worker with PCR-confirmed SARS-CoV-2 infection or an uninfected control (not recorded which). This material consisted of whole blood, taken at baseline. The chain recombines TRBV20-1 with TRBJ2-3; D perhaps matches TRBD2 (6 bases). Here the CDR3 reads CSPRAGTDTQYF. The CDR3 coding sequence is TGCAGTCCTCGCGCGGGGACAGATACGCAGTATTTT.